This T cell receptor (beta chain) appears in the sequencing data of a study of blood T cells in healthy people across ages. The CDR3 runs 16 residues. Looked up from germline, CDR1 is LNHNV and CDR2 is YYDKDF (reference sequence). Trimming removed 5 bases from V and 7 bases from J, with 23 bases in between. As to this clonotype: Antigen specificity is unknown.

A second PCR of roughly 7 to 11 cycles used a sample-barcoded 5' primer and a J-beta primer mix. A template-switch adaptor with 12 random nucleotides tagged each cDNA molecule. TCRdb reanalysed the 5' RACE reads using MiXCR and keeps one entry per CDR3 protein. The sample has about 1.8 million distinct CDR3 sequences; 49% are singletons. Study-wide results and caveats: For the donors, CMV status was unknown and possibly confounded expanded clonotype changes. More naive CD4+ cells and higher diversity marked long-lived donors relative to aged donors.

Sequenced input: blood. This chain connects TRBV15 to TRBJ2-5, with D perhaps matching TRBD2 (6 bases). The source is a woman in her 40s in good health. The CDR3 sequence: CATSPAWLAGKRTQYF. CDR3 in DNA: TGTGCCACCAGCCCTGCATGGCTGGCGGGGAAGAGGACCCAGTACTTC.